The present T cell receptor (beta chain) was sequenced within a study of T cell responses to AZD1222 COVID-19 vaccine. Study outcomes and limitations: Sampled repertoires all dated from after the peak T cell response. Reportedly, close to half of spike-specific TCRs are directed against unmutated variant regions.

The table came from immunoSEQ multiplex PCR; TCRdb's copy has only in-frame clones and leaves some out. The sample yields around 220,000 clones, roughly 94% seen once. Regarding this clone: Its antigen remains unknown.

The germline gives CDR1 MDHEN, CDR2 SYDVKM. The CDR3 has 18 residues. Trimming cost V 2 bases and J 3 bases, with 20 bases left between them. The chain combines TRBV28 with TRBJ1-5; perhaps TRBD1 as D (5 bases). The specimen comprised peripheral blood, sampled 28 days after the second dose of the MenACWY control vaccine. This TCR derives from an adult who received the MenACWY meningococcal vaccine as a control. The chain's CDR3 is CASSLAPGQSLSNQPQHF. CDR3 nucleotide sequence: TGTGCCAGCAGTTTAGCACCGGGGCAGTCCCTTTCCAATCAGCCCCAGCATTTT.